Below are 14 T cell receptor beta chains sequenced from a single sample in a study of blood T cell repertoires in COVID-19. Assay used: immunoSEQ multiplex PCR; TCRdb lists only in-frame clones, some missing. The repertoire holds about 250,000 clones, roughly nine tenths seen once, with about 4% in the top ten. What was sequenced was PBMCs or T cells enriched from blood (not recorded which). The source of these receptors is a young woman with acute COVID-19.

The chain carries TRBV4-1 and TRBJ2-1; tentative D call: TRBD1 (6 bases). Per germline, CDR1 MGHRA and CDR2 YSYEKL. The CDR3 loop spans 16 amino acids. V shed 4 bases and J shed 5 bases, with 18 bases lying between them. The CDR3 DNA is TGCGCCAGCAGCCGTACCAGGCAAGGGGGTGACAATGAGCAGTTCTTC. Amino acid sequence: CASSRTRQGGDNEQFF.

In its sample, this clone was seen once. The genes are TRBV4-3 and TRBJ1-2; TRBD1 matches 10 bases. The V gene's germline CDR1 is LGHNA and CDR2 YSLEER. V lost 5 bases and J lost 8; bases outside the gene matches: 5. This CDR3 region has 13 residues. CDR3 DNA: TGCGCCAGCAGCTCCCGGGACAGGGGAGGCTACACCTTC. Translation: CASSSRDRGGYTF.

The chain uses TRBV9 and TRBJ2-7; the D gene is possibly TRBD2 (5 bases). The germline gives CDR1 SGDLS, CDR2 YYNGEE. CDR3 length equals 13 residues. The V and J ends lost 3 bases and 5 bases respectively, with 12 bases between them. The CDR3 DNA follows: TGTGCCAGCAGCGCCAGGACTCAGGACGAGCAGTACTTC. Encoded protein: CASSARTQDEQYF.

J is TRBJ1-2 and V is TRBV30; 7 bases are shared with TRBD1. Germline lookup yields CDR1 GTSNPN and CDR2 SVGIG (reference sequence). V gave up 5 bases and J gave up 7 bases; unmatched junction bases: 13. The CDR3 length is 14 residues. The CDR3 is CAWSSGGPDGGYTF. CDR3 bases: TGTGCCTGGTCGTCAGGGGGTCCGGATGGTGGCTACACCTTC.

This clone was seen a single time. The chain has TRBV6-2 or TRBV6-3 and TRBJ2-2; 13 nucleotides align to TRBD2. This CDR3 is built from 16 residues. In germline, CDR1 is MNHEY, CDR2 SVGEGT. Trimming cost V 6 bases and J 7 bases; bases outside gene matches: 8. CDR3 residues: CASSPTSGGALGELFF. CDR3 sequence (DNA): TGTGCCAGCAGCCCTACTAGCGGGGGGGCCCTCGGGGAGCTGTTTTTT.

V and J are TRBV3-1 (or the pseudogene TRBV3-2) and TRBJ1-1, with 7 nucleotides matching TRBD1. Unmatched junction bases numbered 14, after V lost 2 bases and J lost 8 bases. The CDR3 is made up of 16 amino acids. Per the germline V gene, CDR1 is LGHDT and CDR2 is YNNKEL (reference sequence). For the CDR3, the DNA is TGTGCCAGCAGCCAAACACTAACTTTTCGGACAGGCGAAGCTTTCTTT. Translation: CASSQTLTFRTGEAFF.

The CDR3 loop is CASERGRGNTEAFF. In DNA form, the CDR3 reads TGTGCCAGCGAGCGGGGGCGAGGGAACACTGAAGCTTTCTTT. V usage is TRBV19 and J usage is TRBJ1-1, with TRBD1 as a possible D gene (6 bases). V was cut by 9 bases and J by 1 base, with 15 bases left in between. The CDR3 runs 14 residues. Per germline, CDR1 LNHDA and CDR2 SQIVND (reference sequence).

This chain connects TRBV19 to TRBJ1-5, with D possibly being TRBD1 (5 bases). This CDR3 is 15 amino acids long. Per germline, CDR1 LNHDA and CDR2 SQIVND (reference sequence). Trimming pared 0 bases from V and 4 bases from J, leaving 10 bases between. This CDR3 reads CASSIERGSNQPQHF. In DNA form, the CDR3 reads TGTGCCAGTAGTATAGAAAGGGGCTCGAATCAGCCCCAGCATTTT.

The gene calls are TRBV27 and TRBJ1-2; D ambiguous. The CDR3 totals 16 residues. CDR1 and CDR2 (germline): MNHEY, SMNVEV (reference sequence). Between the trimmed V and J ends, which lost 2 bases and 2 bases, there was a span of 15 bases. This CDR3 reads CASSLGVGRSNYGYTF. CDR3 coding DNA: TGTGCCAGCAGTTTAGGAGTAGGCAGATCAAACTATGGCTACACCTTC.

The genes are TRBV7-9 and TRBJ2-5, with D possibly matching TRBD2 (6 bases). Deletions cut 3 bases from V and 0 bases from J, with 11 bases between. Germline CDR1 is SEHNR and CDR2 is FQNEAQ (reference sequence). The CDR3 has 15 amino acids. The CDR3, as DNA: TGTGCCAGCAGCTTGCTTTTAGCGGACCAAGAGACCCAGTACTTC. It yields the protein CASSLLLADQETQYF.

V usage is TRBV6-1 and J usage is TRBJ2-7, with 10 bases identical to TRBD2. CDR3 size: 15 residues. Trimming removed 7 bases from V and 4 bases from J; junction bases left unmatched: 10. Germline V lookup: CDR1 MNHNS, CDR2 SASEGT. CDR3 bases: TGTGCCAGCAACCCTAGCGGGGGTCCTCAATACGAGCAGTACTTC. Its protein product is CASNPSGGPQYEQYF.

The chain is built from TRBV9 and TRBJ1-3, with D perhaps matching TRBD1 (5 bases). V was shortened by 2 bases and J by 0 bases, with 15 bases between the two germline ends. CDR1 and CDR2 from the germline V gene are SGDLS and YYNGEE. This CDR3 comprises 17 residues. CDR3 nucleotide sequence: TGTGCCAGCAGCGTCGACCGGGACTCAGGCTCTGGAAACACCATATATTTT. Its translation is CASSVDRDSGSGNTIYF.

The rearrangement joins TRBV6-6 to TRBJ1-2, with D maybe TRBD1 (6 bases). The CDR3 totals 16 residues. The germline V gene has CDR1 MNHNY and CDR2 SVGAGI (reference sequence). Trimming shortened V by 2 bases and J by 4 bases, and 17 bases separated the two germline ends. This CDR3 reads CASSYPPPTGLYGYTF. CDR3 DNA: TGTGCCAGCAGTTACCCCCCCCCGACAGGACTCTATGGCTACACCTTC.

The rearrangement joins TRBV7-9 to TRBJ2-7, with 7 bases that match TRBD2. Germline V gene data show CDR1 as SEHNR and CDR2 as FQNEAQ (reference sequence). J lost 2 bases, V lost 2 bases, and 6 bases had no gene match. The CDR3 loop spans 15 amino acids. The CDR3, as DNA: TGTGCCAGCAGCTTAAGCCAGCGGGGCCCCTACGAGCAGTACTTC. It is translated as CASSLSQRGPYEQYF.